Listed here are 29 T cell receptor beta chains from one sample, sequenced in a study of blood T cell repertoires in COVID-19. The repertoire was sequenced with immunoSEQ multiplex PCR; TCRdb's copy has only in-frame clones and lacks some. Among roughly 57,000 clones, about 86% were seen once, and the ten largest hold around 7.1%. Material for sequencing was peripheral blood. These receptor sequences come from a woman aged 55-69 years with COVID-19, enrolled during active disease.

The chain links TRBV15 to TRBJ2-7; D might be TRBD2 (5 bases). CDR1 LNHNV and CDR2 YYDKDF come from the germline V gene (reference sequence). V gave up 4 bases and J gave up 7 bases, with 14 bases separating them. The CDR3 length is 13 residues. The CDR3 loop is CATSTGVGKEQYF. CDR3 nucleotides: TGTGCCACCAGCACCGGGGTAGGGAAGGAGCAGTACTTC. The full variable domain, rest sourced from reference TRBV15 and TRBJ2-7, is DAMVIQNPRYQVTQFGKPVTLSCSQTLNHNVMYWYQQKSSQAPKLLFHYYDKDFNNEADTPDNFQSRRPNTSFCFLDIRSPGLGDTAMYLCATSTGVGKEQYFGPGTRLTVT.

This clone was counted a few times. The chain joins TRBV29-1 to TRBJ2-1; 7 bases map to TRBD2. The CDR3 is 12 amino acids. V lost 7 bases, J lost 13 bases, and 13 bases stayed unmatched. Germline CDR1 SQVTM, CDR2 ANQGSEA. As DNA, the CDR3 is TGCAGCGCCACTCTTAGCGGGCCGAACCAGTTCTTC. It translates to CSATLSGPNQFF.

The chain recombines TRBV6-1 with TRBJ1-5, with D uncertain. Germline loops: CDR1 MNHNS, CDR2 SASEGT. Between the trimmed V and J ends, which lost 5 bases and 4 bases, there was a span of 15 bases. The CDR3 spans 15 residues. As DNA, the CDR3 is TGTGCCAGCAGTTGGACTGAAATGGGGAATCAGCCCCAGCATTTT. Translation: CASSWTEMGNQPQHF.

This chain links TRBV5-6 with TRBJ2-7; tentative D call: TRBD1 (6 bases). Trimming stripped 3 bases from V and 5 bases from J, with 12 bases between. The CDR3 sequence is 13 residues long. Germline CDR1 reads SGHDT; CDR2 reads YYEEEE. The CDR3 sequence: CASSWMAGDEQYF. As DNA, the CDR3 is TGTGCCAGCAGCTGGATGGCAGGGGACGAGCAGTACTTC.

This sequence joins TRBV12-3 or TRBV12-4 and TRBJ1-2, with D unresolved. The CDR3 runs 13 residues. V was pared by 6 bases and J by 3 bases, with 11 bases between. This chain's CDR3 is CASSPGPHYGYTF. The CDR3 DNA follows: TGTGCCAGCAGCCCTGGCCCGCACTATGGCTACACCTTC.

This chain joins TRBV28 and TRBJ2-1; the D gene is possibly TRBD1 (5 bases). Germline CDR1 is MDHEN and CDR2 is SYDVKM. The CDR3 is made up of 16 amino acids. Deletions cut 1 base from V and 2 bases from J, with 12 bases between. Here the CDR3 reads CASSLFGQGTYNEQFF. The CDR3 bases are TGTGCCAGCAGTTTATTCGGGCAGGGAACCTACAATGAGCAGTTCTTC.

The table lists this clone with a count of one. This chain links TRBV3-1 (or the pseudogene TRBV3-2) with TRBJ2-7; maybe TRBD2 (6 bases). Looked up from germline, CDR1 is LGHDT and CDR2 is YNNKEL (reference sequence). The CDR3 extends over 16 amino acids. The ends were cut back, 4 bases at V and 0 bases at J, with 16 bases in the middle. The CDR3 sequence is CASSPTGTLFSYEQYF. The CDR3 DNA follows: TGTGCCAGCAGCCCCACCGGGACTCTCTTCTCCTACGAGCAGTACTTC.

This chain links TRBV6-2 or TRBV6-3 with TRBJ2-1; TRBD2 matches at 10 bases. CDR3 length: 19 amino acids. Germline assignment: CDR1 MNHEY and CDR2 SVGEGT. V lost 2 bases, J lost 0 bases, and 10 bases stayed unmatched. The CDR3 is CASSYLKAGGLDSYNEQFF. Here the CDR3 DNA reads TGTGCCAGCAGTTACCTAAAAGCGGGAGGGTTGGACTCCTACAATGAGCAGTTCTTC.

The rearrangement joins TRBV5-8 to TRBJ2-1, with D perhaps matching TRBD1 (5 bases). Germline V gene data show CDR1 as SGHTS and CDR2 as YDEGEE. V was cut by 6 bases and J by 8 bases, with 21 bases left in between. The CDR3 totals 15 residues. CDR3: CASTLRTSSWDEQFF. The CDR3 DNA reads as TGTGCCAGCACCTTAAGGACATCTTCGTGGGATGAGCAGTTCTTC.

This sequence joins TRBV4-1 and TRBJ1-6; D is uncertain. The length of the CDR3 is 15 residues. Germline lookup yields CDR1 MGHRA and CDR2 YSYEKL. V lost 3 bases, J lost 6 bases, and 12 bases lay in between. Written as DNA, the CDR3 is TGCGCCAGCAGCCAGACACGACACGTTAATTCACCCCTCCACTTT. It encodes CASSQTRHVNSPLHF.

For the CDR3, the DNA is TGTGCCAGTAGTATAGGTTGGGGCGGCTTAGCCAAAAACATTCAGTACTTC. Translated: CASSIGWGGLAKNIQYF. The rearrangement joins TRBV19 to TRBJ2-4; a possible D gene is TRBD1 (5 bases). The V and J ends lost 1 base and 0 bases respectively, with 13 bases between them. Germline V gene lookup returns CDR1 LNHDA and CDR2 SQIVND (reference sequence). The CDR3 spans 17 residues. The full variable domain, rest sourced from reference TRBV19 and TRBJ2-4, is DGGITQSPKYLFRKEGQNVTLSCEQNLNHDAMYWYRQDPGQGLRLIYYSQIVNDFQKGDIAEGYSVSREKKESFPLTVTSAQKNPTAFYLCASSIGWGGLAKNIQYFGAGTRLSVL.

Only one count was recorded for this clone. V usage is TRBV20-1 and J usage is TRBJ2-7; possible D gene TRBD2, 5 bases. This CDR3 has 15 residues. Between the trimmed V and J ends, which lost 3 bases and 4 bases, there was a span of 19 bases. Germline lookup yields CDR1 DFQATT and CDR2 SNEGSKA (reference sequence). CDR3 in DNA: TGCAGTGCTAGTACCCCTAGCCTAGGTATTTACGAGCAGTACTTC. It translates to CSASTPSLGIYEQYF.

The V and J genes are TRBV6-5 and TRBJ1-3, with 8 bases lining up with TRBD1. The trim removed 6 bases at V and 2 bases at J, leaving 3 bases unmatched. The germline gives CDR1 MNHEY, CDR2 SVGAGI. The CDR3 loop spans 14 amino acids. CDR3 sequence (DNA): TGTGCCAGCAGAAGACAGGGGCCTGGAAACACCATATATTTT. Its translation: CASRRQGPGNTIYF.

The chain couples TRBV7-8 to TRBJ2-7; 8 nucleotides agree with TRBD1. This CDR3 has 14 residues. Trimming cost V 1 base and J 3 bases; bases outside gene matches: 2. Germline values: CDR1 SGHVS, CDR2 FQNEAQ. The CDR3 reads CASSLVGQGYEQYF. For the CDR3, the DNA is TGTGCCAGCAGCTTAGTTGGACAGGGCTACGAGCAGTACTTC.

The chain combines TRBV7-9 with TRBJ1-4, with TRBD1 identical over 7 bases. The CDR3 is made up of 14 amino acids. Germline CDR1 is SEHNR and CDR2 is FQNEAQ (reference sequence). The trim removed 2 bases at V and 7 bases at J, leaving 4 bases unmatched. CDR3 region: CASSLPQGGEKLFF. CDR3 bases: TGTGCCAGCAGCTTACCGCAGGGGGGTGAAAAACTGTTTTTT.

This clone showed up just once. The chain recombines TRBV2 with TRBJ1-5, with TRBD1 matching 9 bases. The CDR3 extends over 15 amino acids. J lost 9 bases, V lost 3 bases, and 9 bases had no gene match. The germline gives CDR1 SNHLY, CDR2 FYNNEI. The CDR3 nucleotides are TGTGCCAGCAGTGAGATGGGACAGGGTTCAGGGCCCCAGCATTTT. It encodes CASSEMGQGSGPQHF.

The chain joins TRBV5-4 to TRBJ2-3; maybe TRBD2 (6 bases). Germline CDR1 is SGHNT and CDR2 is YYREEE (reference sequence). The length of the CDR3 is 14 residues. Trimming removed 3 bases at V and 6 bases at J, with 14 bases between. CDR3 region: CASSSKLGRDTQYF. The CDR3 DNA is TGTGCCAGCAGCTCTAAATTGGGGAGGGATACGCAGTATTTT.

This CDR3 reads CAWGLSNYEQYF. CDR3 coding DNA: TGTGCCTGGGGACTATCAAACTACGAGCAGTACTTC. This sequence joins TRBV30 and TRBJ2-7; D is perhaps TRBD2 (6 bases). The CDR3 runs 12 residues. The germline V gene has CDR1 GTSNPN and CDR2 SVGIG (reference sequence). V dropped 5 bases and J dropped 3 bases, with 11 bases sitting between them. The full variable domain, completed using reference TRBV30 and TRBJ2-7, is SQTIHQWPATLVQPVGSPLSLECTVEGTSNPNLYWYRQAAGRGLQLLFYSVGIGQISSEVPQNLSASRPQDRQFILSSKKLLLSDSGFYLCAWGLSNYEQYFGPGTRLTVT.

As DNA, the CDR3 is TGTGCCAGCAGTCTTGGCGGGACAGCCAAAAACATTCAGTACTTC. Encoded protein: CASSLGGTAKNIQYF. This rearrangement joins TRBV28 to TRBJ2-4; the D gene is possibly TRBD2 (6 bases). CDR3 length: 15 residues. The V gene's germline CDR1 is MDHEN and CDR2 SYDVKM. V lost 5 bases and J 0 bases, leaving 11 bases between the germline ends.

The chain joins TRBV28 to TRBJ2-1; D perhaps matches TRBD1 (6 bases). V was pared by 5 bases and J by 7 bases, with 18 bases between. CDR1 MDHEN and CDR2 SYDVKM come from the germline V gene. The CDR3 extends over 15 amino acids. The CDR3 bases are TGTGCCAGCAGTCCTCTAGGGGGTCGAGGGAATGAGCAGTTCTTC. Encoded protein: CASSPLGGRGNEQFF. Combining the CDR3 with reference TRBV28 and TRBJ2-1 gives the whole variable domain DVKVTQSSRYLVKRTGEKVFLECVQDMDHENMFWYRQDPGLGLRLIYFSYDVKMKEKGDIPEGYSVSREKKERFSLILESASTNQTSMYLCASSPLGGRGNEQFFGPGTRLTVL.

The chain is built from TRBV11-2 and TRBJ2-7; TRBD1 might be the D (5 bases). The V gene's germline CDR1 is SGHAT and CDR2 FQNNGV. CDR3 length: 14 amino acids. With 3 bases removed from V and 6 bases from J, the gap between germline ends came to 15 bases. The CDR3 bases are TGTGCCAGCAGCTTGTGGGGTTCGCAGGGCGAGCAGTACTTC. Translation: CASSLWGSQGEQYF.

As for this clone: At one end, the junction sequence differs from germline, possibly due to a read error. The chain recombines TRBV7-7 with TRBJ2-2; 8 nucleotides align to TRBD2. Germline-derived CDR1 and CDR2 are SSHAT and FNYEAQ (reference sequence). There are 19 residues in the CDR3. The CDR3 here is CASSLASSSGRPGTGELFF. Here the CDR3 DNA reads TGTGCTAGCAGCTTAGCGTCTTCCAGCGGGAGACCTGGCACCGGGGAGCTGTTTTTT.

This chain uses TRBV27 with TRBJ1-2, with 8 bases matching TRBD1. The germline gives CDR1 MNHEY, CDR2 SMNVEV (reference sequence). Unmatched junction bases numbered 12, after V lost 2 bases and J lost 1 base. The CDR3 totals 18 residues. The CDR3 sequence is CASSLLRTGTELNYGYTF. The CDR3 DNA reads TGTGCCAGCAGTTTACTCCGGACAGGGACCGAGCTTAACTATGGCTACACCTTC.

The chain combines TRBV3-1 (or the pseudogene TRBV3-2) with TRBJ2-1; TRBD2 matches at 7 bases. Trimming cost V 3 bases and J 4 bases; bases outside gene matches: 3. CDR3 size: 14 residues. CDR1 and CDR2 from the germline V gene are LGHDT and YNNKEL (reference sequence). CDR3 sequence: CASSQSSGYNEQFF. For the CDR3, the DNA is TGTGCCAGCAGCCAGTCTAGCGGATACAATGAGCAGTTCTTC.

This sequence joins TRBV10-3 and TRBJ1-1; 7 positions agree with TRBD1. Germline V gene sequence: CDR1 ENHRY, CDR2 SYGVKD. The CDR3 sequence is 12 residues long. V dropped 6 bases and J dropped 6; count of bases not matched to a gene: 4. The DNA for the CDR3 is TGTGCCATCAGCCCAACAGGGGCTGAAGCTTTCTTT. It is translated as CAISPTGAEAFF.

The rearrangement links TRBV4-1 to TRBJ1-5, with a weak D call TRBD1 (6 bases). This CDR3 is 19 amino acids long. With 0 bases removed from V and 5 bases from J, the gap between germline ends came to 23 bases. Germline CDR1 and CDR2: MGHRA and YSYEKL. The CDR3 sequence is CASSQDFGQGPGYDQPQHF. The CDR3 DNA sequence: TGCGCCAGCAGCCAAGATTTCGGGCAGGGGCCTGGTTATGATCAGCCCCAGCATTTT.

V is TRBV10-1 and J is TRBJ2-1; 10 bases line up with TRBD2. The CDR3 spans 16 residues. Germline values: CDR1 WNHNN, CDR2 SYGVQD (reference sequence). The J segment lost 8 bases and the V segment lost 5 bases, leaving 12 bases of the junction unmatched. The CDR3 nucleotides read TGCGCCAGCAGTAGGAAGCGGGAGGGTTTAGGGGATGAGCAGTTCTTC. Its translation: CASSRKREGLGDEQFF.

The CDR3 loop reads CASIRESGTDTQYF. In DNA, the CDR3 is TGTGCCAGCATTAGGGAGTCGGGCACAGATACGCAGTATTTT. The genes are TRBV6-6 and TRBJ2-3; maybe TRBD2 (5 bases). V lost 7 bases and J lost 1, with 12 bases in between. CDR1 is MNHNY, CDR2 SVGAGI, per germline (reference sequence). The CDR3 totals 14 residues.

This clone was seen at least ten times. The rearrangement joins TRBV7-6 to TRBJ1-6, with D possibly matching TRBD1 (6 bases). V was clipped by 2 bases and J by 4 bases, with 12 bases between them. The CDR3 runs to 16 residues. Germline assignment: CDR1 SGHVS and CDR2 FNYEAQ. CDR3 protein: CASSLQGPGYNSPLHF. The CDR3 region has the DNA TGTGCCAGCAGCTTACAGGGGCCGGGATATAATTCACCCCTCCACTTT.